One sample yielded the 30 T cell receptor beta chains listed below, sequenced in a study of blood T cell repertoires in COVID-19 (dated by TCRdb to between 2020 and 2021). Libraries were constructed by the immunoSEQ multiplex PCR assay. TCRdb limited this immuneACCESS table to in-frame rearrangements with V and J called. A share of clones is missing; checked studies link under half to unresolved V genes, and the rest is unexplained. The sample has under 250,000 clones on record, roughly four fifths of them singletons. The ten largest clones capture around 2% of the sample. Specimen: peripheral blood. Source of these receptors: a man aged 25-40 years who had recovered from COVID-19.

The chain is built from TRBV2 and TRBJ1-1, with D possibly TRBD1 on 5 matching bases. CDR3 length: 11 amino acids. V was cut by 6 bases and J by 5 bases, with 7 bases left in between. Per the germline V gene, CDR1 is SNHLY and CDR2 is FYNNEI. The CDR3 sequence is CASRRQTEAFF. The CDR3 DNA reads TGTGCCAGCAGGAGACAGACTGAAGCTTTCTTT.

This sequence joins TRBV27 and TRBJ1-5; no clear D gene. The germline V and J ends were trimmed by 5 bases and 3 bases, with 14 bases remaining between them. The germline V gene encodes CDR1 MNHEY and CDR2 SMNVEV (reference sequence). The CDR3 covers 15 residues. The CDR3 protein is CASSPMGRNNQPQHF. In nucleotides, the CDR3 is TGTGCCAGCAGTCCCATGGGCAGGAACAATCAGCCCCAGCATTTT.

The rearrangement joins TRBV21-1 to TRBJ2-2; the table calls TRBD2, which could not be checked here. TRBV21-1 is designated a pseudogene. The CDR3 covers 17 residues. This CDR3 reads CASSNMERGDGTGELFF. The CDR3 bases are TGTGCCAGCAGCAATATGGAGCGGGGGGACGGCACCGGGGAGCTGTTTTTT.

This clone was seen once. The chain recombines TRBV6-1 with TRBJ1-5; D gene unclear. CDR1 and CDR2 (germline): MNHNS, SASEGT. The CDR3 is 14 residues long. The V gene lost 1 base and the J gene lost 6 bases, with 10 bases spanning the gap. The CDR3 here is CASSEGRGSQPQHF. In nucleotides, the CDR3 is TGTGCCAGCAGTGAAGGGCGGGGAAGTCAGCCCCAGCATTTT.

J is TRBJ2-5 and V is TRBV7-2; TRBD2 matches 8 bases. CDR1 SGHTA and CDR2 FQGNSA come from the germline V gene. Trimming at V came to 5 bases and at J to 5 bases, leaving 7 bases not matched to a gene. The CDR3 runs 14 residues. This CDR3 reads CASSPRTSPETQYF. The CDR3 nucleotides read TGTGCCAGCAGCCCCAGGACTAGCCCCGAGACCCAGTACTTC.

The chain is built from TRBV2 and TRBJ2-3, with TRBD2 as a possible D gene (5 bases). The germline CDR1 and CDR2 sequences are SNHLY and FYNNEI. V dropped 5 bases and J dropped 5 bases, with 11 bases sitting between them. The CDR3 length is 13 residues. The CDR3 nucleotides are TGTGCCAGCAGTCCACGAAGCGGAGATACGCAGTATTTT. It specifies CASSPRSGDTQYF.

The chain has TRBV12-5 and TRBJ1-1; D is possibly TRBD1 (6 bases). The CDR3 is 14 residues long. V was pared by 1 base and J by 7 bases, with 13 bases between. CDR1 and CDR2 (germline): LGHNT, FRNRAP. CDR3 residues: CASGLALTGYEAFF. The CDR3 nucleotides are TGTGCTAGTGGTTTGGCACTTACAGGGTATGAAGCTTTCTTT.

The sample holds one count of this clone. CDR3 in amino acids: CASRPRNGETQYF. CDR3 bases: TGTGCCAGCAGACCAAGGAACGGGGAGACCCAGTACTTC. V and J are TRBV12-3 or TRBV12-4 and TRBJ2-5; D not certain. CDR3 size: 13 residues. V was cut by 6 bases and J by 5 bases, with 13 bases left in between.

CDR3 nucleotides: TGCGCCAGCAGCTTGTTAGGGGTTGGCTACACCTTC. It codes for CASSLLGVGYTF. The chain employs TRBV5-1 and TRBJ1-2; TRBD1 might be the D (5 bases). Trimming took off 1 base at V and 7 bases at J, with 8 bases between the two ends. The CDR3 totals 12 residues. CDR1 is SGHRS and CDR2 is YFSETQ in the germline V gene.

V usage is TRBV6-6 and J usage is TRBJ1-1; no reliable D call. Germline CDR1 reads MNHNY; CDR2 reads SVGAGI (reference sequence). V lost 0 bases and J lost 6, with 14 bases in between. This CDR3 has 15 residues. CDR3 bases: TGTGCCAGCAGTTACTCGGTCCCCCTGAGAGCTGAAGCTTTCTTT. It codes for CASSYSVPLRAEAFF.

The rearrangement joins TRBV19 to TRBJ1-6; no clear D gene. The CDR3 is 16 residues long. Trimming stripped 5 bases from V and 8 bases from J, with 19 bases between. Germline CDR1 is LNHDA and CDR2 is SQIVND (reference sequence). CDR3 residues: CASSRKGGRNDSPLHF. The CDR3 DNA is TGTGCCAGTAGTCGGAAGGGAGGACGGAATGATTCACCCCTCCACTTT.

This chain links TRBV11-2 with TRBJ1-6; D gene uncertain. Trimming took 5 bases from V and 4 from J, leaving 12 bases between them. CDR1 and CDR2 (germline): SGHAT, FQNNGV. The CDR3 is 15 residues long. CDR3 in DNA: TGTGCCAGCAGCCCTCCGGGGTCGTATAATTCACCCCTCCACTTT. Protein sequence: CASSPPGSYNSPLHF. The variable domain in full, completed from reference TRBV11-2 and TRBJ1-6, reads EAGVAQSPRYKIIEKRQSVAFWCNPISGHATLYWYQQILGQGPKLLIQFQNNGVVDDSQLPKDRFSAERLKGVDSTLKIQPAKLEDSAVYLCASSPPGSYNSPLHFGNGTRLTVT.

This clone was recorded once. The chain is built from TRBV14 and TRBJ2-1; 7 bases are a match to TRBD2. Germline CDR1 reads SGHDN; CDR2 reads FVKESK. Trimming cost V 2 bases and J 2 bases; bases outside gene matches: 3. The CDR3 extends over 15 amino acids. The CDR3 protein is CASSQPGTTYNEQFF. The CDR3 DNA sequence: TGTGCCAGCAGCCAACCGGGGACTACCTACAATGAGCAGTTCTTC.

V gene TRBV5-1 combines with J gene TRBJ1-2; D is unclear. The V gene lost 4 bases and the J gene lost 4 bases, with 14 bases spanning the gap. Germline V lookup: CDR1 SGHRS, CDR2 YFSETQ. The CDR3 runs 14 residues. The CDR3 DNA reads TGCGCCAGCAGCACGGAGGTAATGCGCTATGGCTACACCTTC. It codes for CASSTEVMRYGYTF.

This clone has only a few counts. The rearrangement uses TRBV5-1 and TRBJ1-5; TRBD1 matches 11 bases. Germline V lookup: CDR1 SGHRS, CDR2 YFSETQ. Trimming at V came to 3 bases and at J to 5 bases, leaving 4 bases not matched to a gene. The CDR3 runs to 15 residues. CDR3 protein: CASSWGQGGDQPQHF. The CDR3 bases are TGCGCCAGCAGCTGGGGACAGGGGGGTGATCAGCCCCAGCATTTT.

The CDR3 spells CATSRPGQNIQYF. In nucleotides, the CDR3 is TGTGCCACCAGCAGACCTGGACAGAACATTCAGTACTTC. The chain carries TRBV15 and TRBJ2-4, with D possibly TRBD1 on 6 matching bases. The V end lost 2 bases, the J end lost 7 bases, and 9 bases lay between the germline ends. This CDR3 region has 13 residues. Germline V lookup: CDR1 LNHNV, CDR2 YYDKDF (reference sequence).

The chain couples TRBV7-3 to TRBJ1-3, with D possibly TRBD1 on 6 matching bases. Germline lookup yields CDR1 SGHTA and CDR2 FQGTGA. The CDR3 is made up of 15 amino acids. With 4 bases removed from V and 0 bases from J, the gap between germline ends came to 10 bases. The CDR3 DNA is TGTGCCAGCAGCTCACGGACAGACTCTGGAAACACCATATATTTT. This translates into CASSSRTDSGNTIYF. Full variable domain (rest looked up from reference TRBV7-3 and TRBJ1-3): GAGVSQTPSNKVTEKGKYVELRCDPISGHTALYWYRQSLGQGPEFLIYFQGTGAADDSGLPNDRFFAVRPEGSVSTLKIQRTERGDSAVYLCASSSRTDSGNTIYFGEGSWLTVV.

This clone appeared once. The chain links TRBV6-5 to TRBJ1-2; 7 bases are shared with TRBD1. V shed 6 bases, J shed 6 bases, and the junction held 7 bases outside the gene matches. Germline V lookup: CDR1 MNHEY, CDR2 SVGAGI. The CDR3 runs to 13 residues. The CDR3, as DNA: TGTGCCAGCAGCCTCCGGGACAGACATGGCTACACCTTC. Residues: CASSLRDRHGYTF.

V is TRBV3-1 (or the pseudogene TRBV3-2) and J is TRBJ2-2; tentative D call: TRBD2 (7 bases). Germline CDR1 reads LGHDT; CDR2 reads YNNKEL (reference sequence). The CDR3 is 18 amino acids. The ends were cut back, 4 bases at V and 5 bases at J, with 23 bases in the middle. CDR3 in DNA: TGTGCCAGCAGCCCCAACCACCCCTTAGGGGGGGCAACCGGGGAGCTGTTTTTT. Translating gives CASSPNHPLGGATGELFF.

The genes are TRBV5-6 and TRBJ1-6; TRBD1 matches at 8 bases. The CDR3 contains 17 residues. Trimming cost V 0 bases and J 10 bases; bases outside gene matches: 12. The germline V gene encodes CDR1 SGHDT and CDR2 YYEEEE. The CDR3 DNA follows: TGTGCCAGCAGCTTGGACGTCGGCAGGGGGCTATTATCACCCCTCCACTTT. This sequence encodes CASSLDVGRGLLSPLHF.

This sequence joins TRBV29-1 and TRBJ1-2; D gene unclear. Germline CDR1 is SQVTM and CDR2 is ANQGSEA. The CDR3 totals 11 residues. Trimming cost V 1 base and J 4 bases, with 4 bases left between them. The CDR3, as DNA: TGCAGCGTTGAAGTATCCTATGGCTACACCTTC. Encoded protein: CSVEVSYGYTF.

This rearrangement joins TRBV7-7 to TRBJ1-5; 9 positions agree with TRBD1. Germline V gene data show CDR1 as SSHAT and CDR2 as FNYEAQ (reference sequence). The CDR3 runs to 13 residues. The J segment lost 7 bases and the V segment lost 5 bases, leaving 3 bases of the junction unmatched. In DNA form, the CDR3 reads TGTGCCAGCAGCACAGGGACAGGGCAGCCCCAGCATTTT. It is translated as CASSTGTGQPQHF.

This chain uses TRBV5-5 with TRBJ2-2, with 8 bases lining up with TRBD1. J gave up 0 bases and V 0 bases, and 4 bases lay outside the gene matches. Germline loops: CDR1 SGHKS, CDR2 YYEKEE (reference sequence). CDR3 length: 17 amino acids. In nucleotides, the CDR3 is TGTGCCAGCAGCTTGGGCAGGGGGCGGACGAACACCGGGGAGCTGTTTTTT. Its protein is CASSLGRGRTNTGELFF.

V and J are TRBV5-4 and TRBJ2-5; 12 bases align to TRBD2. Germline trimming cut 4 bases from V and 5 bases from J; bases unmatched to any gene: 12. CDR3 length: 17 residues. Germline assignment: CDR1 SGHNT and CDR2 YYREEE (reference sequence). CDR3 DNA sequence: TGTGCCAGCAGCAGCAAGCTAGCGGGGGGGCACGGGGAGACCCAGTACTTC. Protein: CASSSKLAGGHGETQYF.

The chain recombines TRBV4-1 with TRBJ2-5; perhaps TRBD1 as D (6 bases). The CDR3 contains 14 residues. Trimming took 2 bases from V and 2 from J, leaving 9 bases between them. Germline V gene lookup returns CDR1 MGHRA and CDR2 YSYEKL. The CDR3 nucleotides read TGCGCCAGCAGCCAACTACAGGGACAAGAGACCCAGTACTTC. Translating it yields CASSQLQGQETQYF.

This clone was observed a handful of times. CDR3 residues: CSAMGGDQSAQHF. In nucleotides, the CDR3 is TGCAGCGCAATGGGGGGGGACCAATCAGCCCAGCATTTT. The chain carries TRBV29-1 and TRBJ1-5; D possibly corresponds to TRBD1 (5 bases). CDR3 size: 13 residues. Per germline, CDR1 SQVTM and CDR2 ANQGSEA. Trimming shortened V by 7 bases and J by 11 bases, and 21 bases separated the two germline ends.

CDR3 bases: TGCGCCAGCAGCCTTCAGACAGGGGGGAGCTCCTACAATGAGCAGTTCTTC. This sequence encodes CASSLQTGGSSYNEQFF. The chain combines TRBV4-1 with TRBJ2-1; 9 bases map to TRBD1. V trimming: 4 bases; J trimming: 0 bases; junction bases outside the gene matches: 7. In germline, CDR1 is MGHRA, CDR2 YSYEKL. CDR3 length: 17 residues.

This clone has a single count. The V and J genes are TRBV6-5 and TRBJ1-2, with D hard to call. Deletions cut 8 bases from V and 0 bases from J, with 10 bases between. The CDR3 sequence is 13 residues long. CDR1 and CDR2 from the germline V gene are MNHEY and SVGAGI. In DNA, the CDR3 is TGTGCCAGCCGAGGACTATCTAACTATGGCTACACCTTC. Translating gives CASRGLSNYGYTF.

This sequence joins TRBV12-3 or TRBV12-4 and TRBJ2-1; no reliable D call. The V end lost 3 bases, the J end lost 8 bases, and 8 bases lay between the germline ends. The CDR3 covers 12 residues. For the CDR3, the DNA is TGTGCCAGCAGTTTCTCCCCCGATGAGCAGTTCTTC. As protein: CASSFSPDEQFF.

This chain joins TRBV18 and TRBJ1-2; perhaps TRBD1 as D (6 bases). Trimming took off 3 bases at V and 8 bases at J, with 16 bases between the two ends. The CDR3 is 14 amino acids. CDR1 and CDR2 (germline): KGHSH, LQKENI. The CDR3 DNA sequence: TGTGCCAGCTCACCGACGAACAGGGAAGACGGCTACACCTTC. It specifies CASSPTNREDGYTF.